Listed here are 11 T cell receptor beta chains from one sample, sequenced in a study of T cell changes during pregnancy in multiple sclerosis. Profiled with immunoSEQ multiplex PCR; TCRdb holds only in-frame clones, not every one. The sample has some 40,000 clones; about 89% are singletons. The sequencing used CD4+ T cells from peripheral blood mononuclear cells, collected in the first trimester of pregnancy. Receptors originate from a female donor with multiple sclerosis, enrolled in a pregnancy study.

The chain carries TRBV2 and TRBJ2-7; a possible D gene is TRBD2 (5 bases). V gave up 5 bases and J gave up 4 bases, with 18 bases separating them. The CDR3 loop spans 15 amino acids. Germline V gene sequence: CDR1 SNHLY, CDR2 FYNNEI. As DNA, the CDR3 is TGTGCCAGCAGTCTAACCGCCCTGAGAGGGTACGAGCAGTACTTC. Translated, it gives CASSLTALRGYEQYF.

This chain connects TRBV6-5 to TRBJ2-2; 10 bases are shared with TRBD1. The ends lost 5 bases at V and 4 bases at J; junction bases unmatched: 4. The CDR3 runs to 15 residues. The germline CDR1 and CDR2 sequences are MNHEY and SVGAGI. The CDR3 DNA reads TGTGCCAGCAGTCGACAGGGGGCAGCCACCGGGGAGCTGTTTTTT. It encodes CASSRQGAATGELFF.

This rearrangement joins TRBV7-6 to TRBJ2-1; 7 positions match TRBD1. Trimming cost V 4 bases and J 9 bases; bases outside gene matches: 12. The V gene's germline CDR1 is SGHVS and CDR2 FNYEAQ. The CDR3 loop spans 15 amino acids. The CDR3 DNA reads as TGTGCCAGCAGCTCCCAGGGGGAGTACGTCGGTGAGCAGTTCTTC. Protein product: CASSSQGEYVGEQFF.

The chain combines TRBV4-3 with TRBJ2-1; 9 bases match TRBD2. This CDR3 is 17 amino acids long. V trimming: 1 base; J trimming: 8 bases; junction bases outside the gene matches: 12. Germline lookup yields CDR1 LGHNA and CDR2 YSLEER. CDR3 loop: CASSQGGGLALTDEQFF. CDR3 DNA: TGCGCCAGCAGCCAAGGGGGTGGACTAGCGCTCACGGATGAGCAGTTCTTC.

J is TRBJ2-3 and V is TRBV9; 11 positions match TRBD2. The ends lost 2 bases at V and 4 bases at J; junction bases unmatched: 9. Germline CDR1 reads SGDLS; CDR2 reads YYNGEE. This CDR3 has 17 residues. CDR3 region: CASSVPTSGSIPDTQYF. The CDR3 DNA reads TGTGCCAGCAGCGTGCCTACTAGCGGGAGTATCCCAGATACGCAGTATTTT.

The chain couples TRBV7-2 to TRBJ1-3; D is perhaps TRBD1 (6 bases). The CDR3 covers 16 residues. Trimming removed 1 base at V and 4 bases at J, with 14 bases between. CDR1 and CDR2 (germline): SGHTA, FQGNSA. The CDR3 DNA reads as TGTGCCAGCAGCTTAGGTCAAAGGGGGACGGGAAACACCATATATTTT. This translates into CASSLGQRGTGNTIYF.

The V gene is TRBV27, the J gene TRBJ1-2, with TRBD1 identical over 10 bases. The germline V gene encodes CDR1 MNHEY and CDR2 SMNVEV (reference sequence). With V trimmed by 2 bases and J by 8 bases, 8 bases remained unmatched. The CDR3 totals 15 residues. The CDR3 coding sequence is TGTGCCAGCAGTTTACTCCGGACAGGGGGAAGGGGCTACACCTTC. This encodes CASSLLRTGGRGYTF.

CDR3 region: CASSRATGGRNEQFF. In DNA, the CDR3 is TGTGCCAGCAGCCGGGCGACGGGGGGCCGGAATGAGCAGTTCTTC. The rearrangement links TRBV5-5 to TRBJ2-1, with D possibly being TRBD2 (7 bases). Trimming stripped 4 bases from V and 7 bases from J, with 18 bases between. Germline V lookup: CDR1 SGHKS, CDR2 YYEKEE (reference sequence). The CDR3 consists of 15 residues. The full variable domain, with the rest looked up from reference TRBV5-5 and TRBJ2-1, is DAGVTQSPTHLIKTRGQQVTLRCSPISGHKSVSWYQQVLGQGPQFIFQYYEKEERGRGNFPDRFSARQFPNYSSELNVNALLLGDSALYLCASSRATGGRNEQFFGPGTRLTVL.

V usage is TRBV4-2 and J usage is TRBJ2-1, with 9 bases lining up with TRBD2. Germline-derived CDR1 and CDR2 are LGHNA and YNFKEQ. The CDR3 runs 16 residues. V shed 3 bases, J shed 8 bases, and the junction held 11 bases outside the gene matches. The DNA for the CDR3 is TGTGCCAGCAGCCAGGAACGCGGGAGGGTCGGGGATGAGCAGTTCTTC. The encoded protein is CASSQERGRVGDEQFF.

V is TRBV10-3 and J is TRBJ2-7; 10 bases align to TRBD1. The CDR3 is 14 residues long. From germline, CDR1 is ENHRY and CDR2 SYGVKD. Trimming cost V 6 bases and J 5 bases; bases outside gene matches: 7. This chain's CDR3 is CAIRVRTGGNEQYF. The DNA for the CDR3 is TGTGCCATCAGGGTGCGGACAGGGGGAAACGAGCAGTACTTC.

J is TRBJ2-2 and V is TRBV19, with 7 bases fitting TRBD2. V shed 10 bases and J 6 bases; nucleotides not matched to a gene: 5. CDR3 length equals 12 residues. Looked up from germline, CDR1 is LNHDA and CDR2 is SQIVND (reference sequence). The CDR3 is CATTSLAGELFF. The CDR3 coding sequence is TGTGCCACGACTAGCTTGGCCGGGGAGCTGTTTTTT.